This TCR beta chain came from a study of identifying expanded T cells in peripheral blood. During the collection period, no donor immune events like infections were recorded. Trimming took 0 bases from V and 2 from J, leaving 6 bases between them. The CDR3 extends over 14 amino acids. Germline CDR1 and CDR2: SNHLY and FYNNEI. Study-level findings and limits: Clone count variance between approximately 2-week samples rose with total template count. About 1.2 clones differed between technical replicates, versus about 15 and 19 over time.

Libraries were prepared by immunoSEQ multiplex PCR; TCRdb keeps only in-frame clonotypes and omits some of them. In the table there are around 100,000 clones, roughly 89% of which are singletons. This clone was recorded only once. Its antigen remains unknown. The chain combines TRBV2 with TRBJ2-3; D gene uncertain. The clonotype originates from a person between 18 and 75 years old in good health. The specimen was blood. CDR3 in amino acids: CASSEASTTDTQYF. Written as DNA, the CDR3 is TGTGCCAGCAGTGAAGCGAGTACCACAGATACGCAGTATTTT.